The 17 T cell receptor beta chains below were found in one sample sequenced in a study of blood T cell repertoires in COVID-19. Profiled with immunoSEQ multiplex PCR; TCRdb holds only in-frame clones, not every one. Of more than 60,000 clones detected, 80% to 90% appear once; the ten largest clones hold about 40%. Sequenced input: peripheral blood. The receptors stem from an older woman with COVID-19, enrolled during active disease.

The chain has TRBV7-9 and TRBJ1-1, with D perhaps matching TRBD1 (6 bases). CDR3 length: 15 residues. CDR1 and CDR2 (germline): SEHNR, FQNEAQ (reference sequence). V shed 4 bases and J shed 4 bases, with 16 bases lying between them. The CDR3 nucleotides are TGTGCCAGCAGCTCCCCCAGGGGAGGGATCACTGAAGCTTTCTTT. Protein sequence: CASSSPRGGITEAFF.

This clone has a handful of counts. This chain uses TRBV6-6 with TRBJ1-5; the D is unclear. The CDR3 sequence is 13 residues long. The germline CDR1 and CDR2 sequences are MNHNY and SVGAGI (reference sequence). The germline V and J ends were trimmed by 0 bases and 8 bases, with 8 bases remaining between them. This CDR3 reads CASSYSRPEPQHF. In nucleotides, the CDR3 is TGTGCCAGCAGTTACTCGCGGCCGGAGCCCCAGCATTTT.

The genes are TRBV21-1 and TRBJ1-4; the D call TRBD1 from the table was never checked on the DNA. TRBV21-1 is noted as a pseudogene. The CDR3 sequence is 17 residues long. The CDR3 sequence is CASSRDRGQAFYEKLFF. The CDR3 DNA is TGTGCCAGCAGCAGAGACAGGGGGCAGGCGTTCTATGAAAAACTGTTTTTT.

The CDR3 DNA sequence: TGTGCCAGCAGTAGGGACAGGGTCACCGGGGAGCTGTTTTTT. It specifies CASSRDRVTGELFF. The chain uses TRBV7-9 and TRBJ2-2; 9 bases map to TRBD1. Germline values: CDR1 SEHNR, CDR2 FQNEAQ (reference sequence). With V trimmed by 6 bases and J by 4 bases, 3 bases remained unmatched. The CDR3 runs 14 residues.

The chain recombines TRBV2 with TRBJ1-1; the D gene is possibly TRBD1 (5 bases). This CDR3 contains 14 residues. The germline gives CDR1 SNHLY, CDR2 FYNNEI. Trimming stripped 5 bases from V and 7 bases from J, with 17 bases between. The CDR3 loop reads CASSMETVRNEAFF. Here the CDR3 DNA reads TGTGCCAGCAGTATGGAGACAGTGAGAAATGAAGCTTTCTTT.

This chain links TRBV9 with TRBJ2-7; D possibly corresponds to TRBD1 (6 bases). The CDR3 is 18 amino acids. V lost 0 bases and J lost 3, with 22 bases in between. CDR1 is SGDLS, CDR2 YYNGEE, per germline. CDR3 amino acids: CASSVGISVWDTLYEQYF. CDR3 coding DNA: TGTGCCAGCAGCGTAGGGATTTCAGTTTGGGACACCCTCTACGAGCAGTACTTC.

The chain recombines TRBV28 with TRBJ1-2, with 9 bases that match TRBD1. The V gene end was trimmed by 6 bases and the J gene end by 8 bases; junction bases not matched to a gene: 10. The CDR3 covers 14 residues. Germline loops: CDR1 MDHEN, CDR2 SYDVKM. The CDR3 spells CASSSLGQGDGYTF. CDR3 bases: TGTGCCAGCAGCTCCCTGGGACAGGGAGACGGCTACACCTTC.

This chain connects TRBV6-5 to TRBJ1-5; D possibly corresponds to TRBD1 (6 bases). The V gene lost 5 bases and the J gene lost 6 bases, with 11 bases spanning the gap. The CDR3 has 13 amino acids. CDR1 and CDR2 from the germline V gene are MNHEY and SVGAGI. In nucleotides, the CDR3 is TGTGCCAGCAGTCACAGGGTAGGTCAGCCCCAGCATTTT. Translated: CASSHRVGQPQHF.

The chain uses TRBV3-1 (or the pseudogene TRBV3-2) and TRBJ2-1; tentatively, D is TRBD2 (6 bases). Germline V lookup: CDR1 LGHDT, CDR2 YNNKEL (reference sequence). V lost 0 bases and J 2 bases, leaving 8 bases between the germline ends. The CDR3 length is 15 residues. The CDR3: CASSQDGSPYNEQFF. The DNA for the CDR3 is TGTGCCAGCAGCCAAGACGGGAGTCCCTACAATGAGCAGTTCTTC.

The V and J genes are TRBV19 and TRBJ1-6, with unresolved D. From germline, CDR1 is LNHDA and CDR2 SQIVND (reference sequence). CDR3 length: 14 amino acids. Trimming took 3 bases from V and 5 from J, leaving 8 bases between them. CDR3 nucleotides: TGTGCCAGTAGTATGAGAGGAGATAATTCACCCCTCCACTTT. It translates to CASSMRGDNSPLHF.

The V and J genes are TRBV5-4 and TRBJ2-1; 9 bases fit TRBD1. This CDR3 contains 14 residues. From germline, CDR1 is SGHNT and CDR2 YYREEE (reference sequence). V shed 10 bases and J 7 bases; nucleotides not matched to a gene: 12. CDR3 sequence reads: CAVRPGQGLNEQFF. In nucleotides, the CDR3 is TGTGCCGTTCGCCCGGGACAGGGTTTGAATGAGCAGTTCTTC.

The CDR3 region has the DNA TGTGCCAGCAGTTCGAACTCAGGGGGCGTTGGTAACTATGGCTACACCTTC. This gives the protein CASSSNSGGVGNYGYTF. The chain uses TRBV28 and TRBJ1-2; the match to TRBD1 covers 8 bases. CDR3 length: 17 amino acids. J lost 1 base, V lost 4 bases, and 11 bases had no gene match. CDR1 MDHEN and CDR2 SYDVKM come from the germline V gene.

The chain employs TRBV30 and TRBJ1-5; D is uncertain. Germline V CDR1 and CDR2: GTSNPN, SVGIG (reference sequence). Trimming cost V 2 bases and J 5 bases, with 10 bases left between them. This CDR3 is built from 13 residues. The CDR3 loop is CAWSRQAHQPQHF. The CDR3 DNA sequence: TGTGCCTGGAGTAGGCAGGCTCATCAGCCCCAGCATTTT.

V is TRBV10-1 and J is TRBJ1-4, with a weak D call TRBD1 (5 bases). V was shortened by 7 bases and J by 3 bases, with 15 bases between the two germline ends. The CDR3 loop spans 15 amino acids. The germline V gene encodes CDR1 WNHNN and CDR2 SYGVQD (reference sequence). CDR3 bases: TGCGCCAGCACCGGGTGGGGGGTACCTAATGAAAAACTGTTTTTT. Translated, it gives CASTGWGVPNEKLFF.

The V gene is TRBV30, the J gene TRBJ1-3; TRBD1 is a possible D gene (5 bases). Trimming pared 5 bases from V and 0 bases from J, leaving 5 bases between. Germline assignment: CDR1 GTSNPN and CDR2 SVGIG (reference sequence). The CDR3 sequence is 12 residues long. The CDR3 nucleotides read TGTGCCTGGGACAGCTCTGGAAACACCATATATTTT. Translation: CAWDSSGNTIYF.

A single count supports this clone. The gene calls are TRBV10-3 and TRBJ1-2, with 8 bases fitting TRBD1. Germline assignment: CDR1 ENHRY and CDR2 SYGVKD. V shed 4 bases and J 6 bases; nucleotides not matched to a gene: 19. The CDR3 contains 18 residues. CDR3 region: CAISAYGQGGPQMDGYTF. The DNA for the CDR3 is TGTGCCATCAGTGCCTATGGACAGGGAGGGCCGCAAATGGATGGCTACACCTTC.

This clone occurred once. This chain joins TRBV27 and TRBJ2-2, with TRBD1 as a possible D gene (6 bases). Germline V gene data show CDR1 as MNHEY and CDR2 as SMNVEV (reference sequence). Trimming stripped 1 base from V and 4 bases from J, with 10 bases between. The length of the CDR3 is 15 residues. The CDR3 sequence is CASSLFGGGTGELFF. DNA for the CDR3: TGTGCCAGCAGTTTATTTGGGGGCGGCACCGGGGAGCTGTTTTTT.